The clone carrying this T cell receptor (beta chain) was seen a single time. Its target is not known. The data stem from a study of cytomegalovirus exposure and HLA in healthy donors. Study results and limitations: Reportedly, cytomegalovirus status was diagnosed with high sensitivity and specificity. The study put some 160 TCR beta chains on its list as cytomegalovirus-associated.

V lost 10 bases and J 3 bases, leaving 18 bases between the germline ends. The CDR3 length is 14 residues. Looked up from germline, CDR1 is MNHNS and CDR2 is SASEGT. The donors were in the approximately 130-subject validation cohort, distinct from the approximately 700-subject first cohort. Here immunoSEQ multiplex PCR was the method, and the copy in TCRdb shows in-frame clones only, minus some. The sample consists of about 130,000 clones, roughly 89% of them appearing once. V usage is TRBV6-1 and J usage is TRBJ1-2, with D hard to call. Sequenced material: PBMCs. The TCR originated in a woman aged 18 to 35 in good health and CMV-seronegative. The CDR3 DNA is TGTGCCATGAGTGAGCACCCAGTTTACTATGGCTACACCTTC. Its translation is CAMSEHPVYYGYTF.